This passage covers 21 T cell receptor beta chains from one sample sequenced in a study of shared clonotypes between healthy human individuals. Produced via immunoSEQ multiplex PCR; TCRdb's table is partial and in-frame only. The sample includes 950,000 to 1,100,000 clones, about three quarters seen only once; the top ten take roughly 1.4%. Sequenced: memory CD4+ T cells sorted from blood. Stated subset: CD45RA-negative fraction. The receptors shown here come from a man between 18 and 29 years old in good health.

The CDR3 protein is CASYGYTF. CDR3 nucleotide sequence: TGCGCCAGCTATGGCTACACCTTC. The V gene is TRBV10-2, the J gene TRBJ1-2; D remains unclear. CDR3 length: 8 residues. The germline V and J ends were trimmed by 8 bases and 5 bases, with 0 bases remaining between them. The germline gives CDR1 WSHSY, CDR2 SAAADI.

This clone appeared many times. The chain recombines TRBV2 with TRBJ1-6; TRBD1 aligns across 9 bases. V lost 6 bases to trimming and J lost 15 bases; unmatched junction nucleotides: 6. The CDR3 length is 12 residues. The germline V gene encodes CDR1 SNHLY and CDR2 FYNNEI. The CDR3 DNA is TGTGCCAGCAGCCGACAGGGGGATTACCTCCACTTT. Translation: CASSRQGDYLHF.

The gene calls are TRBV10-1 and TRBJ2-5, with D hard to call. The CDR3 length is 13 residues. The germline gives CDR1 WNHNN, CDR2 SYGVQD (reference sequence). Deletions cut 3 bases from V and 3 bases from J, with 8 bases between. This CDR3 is CASSEGPEETQYF. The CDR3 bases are TGCGCCAGCAGTGAAGGGCCCGAAGAGACCCAGTACTTC.

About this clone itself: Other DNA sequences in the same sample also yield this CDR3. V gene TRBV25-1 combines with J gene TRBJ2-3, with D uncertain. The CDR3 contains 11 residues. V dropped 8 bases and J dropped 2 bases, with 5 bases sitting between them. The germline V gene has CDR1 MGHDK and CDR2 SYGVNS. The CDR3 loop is CASRLTDTQYF. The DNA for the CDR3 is TGTGCCAGCCGACTCACAGATACGCAGTATTTT. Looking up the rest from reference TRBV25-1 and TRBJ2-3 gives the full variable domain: EADIYQTPRYLVIGTGKKITLECSQTMGHDKMYWYQQDPGMELHLIHYSYGVNSTEKGDLSSESTVSRIRTEHFPLTLESARPSHTSQYLCASRLTDTQYFGPGTRLTVL.

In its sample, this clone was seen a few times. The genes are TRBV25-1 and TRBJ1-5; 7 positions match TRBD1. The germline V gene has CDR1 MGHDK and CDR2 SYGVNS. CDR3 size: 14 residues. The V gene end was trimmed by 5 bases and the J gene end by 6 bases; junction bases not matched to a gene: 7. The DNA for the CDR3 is TGTGCCAGCAGTCGGACAGGTATAGGTCAGCCCCAGCATTTT. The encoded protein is CASSRTGIGQPQHF.

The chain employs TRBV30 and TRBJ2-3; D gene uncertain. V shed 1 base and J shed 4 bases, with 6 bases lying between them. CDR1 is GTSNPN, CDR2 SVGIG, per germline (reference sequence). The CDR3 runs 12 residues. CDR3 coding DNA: TGTGCCTGGAGTGAGGTGGCAGATACGCAGTATTTT. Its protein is CAWSEVADTQYF.

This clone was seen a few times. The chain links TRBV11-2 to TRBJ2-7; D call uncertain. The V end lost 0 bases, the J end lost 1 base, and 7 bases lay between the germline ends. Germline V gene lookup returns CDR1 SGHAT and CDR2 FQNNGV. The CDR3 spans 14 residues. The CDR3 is CASSLDLTSYEQYF. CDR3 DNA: TGTGCCAGCAGCTTAGATTTAACTTCCTACGAGCAGTACTTC.

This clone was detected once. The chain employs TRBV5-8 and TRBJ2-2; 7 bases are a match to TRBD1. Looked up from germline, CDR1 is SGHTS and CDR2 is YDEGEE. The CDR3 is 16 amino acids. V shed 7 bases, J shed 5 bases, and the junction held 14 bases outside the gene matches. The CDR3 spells CASVILTGLRTGELFF. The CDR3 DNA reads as TGTGCCAGCGTGATATTGACAGGGCTCAGGACCGGGGAGCTGTTTTTT.

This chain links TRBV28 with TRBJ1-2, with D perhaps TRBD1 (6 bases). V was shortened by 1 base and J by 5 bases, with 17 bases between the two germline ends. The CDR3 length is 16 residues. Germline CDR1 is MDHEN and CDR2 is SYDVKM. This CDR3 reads CASSLFSVPGTYGYTF. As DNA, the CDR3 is TGTGCCAGCAGTTTATTTAGCGTGCCAGGGACATATGGCTACACCTTC.

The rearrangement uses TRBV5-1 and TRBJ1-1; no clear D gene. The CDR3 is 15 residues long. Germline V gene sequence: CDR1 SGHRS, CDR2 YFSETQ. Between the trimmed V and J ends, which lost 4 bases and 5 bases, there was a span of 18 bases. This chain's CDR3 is CASSPGGLTGTEAFF. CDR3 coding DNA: TGCGCCAGCAGCCCCGGTGGCCTCACGGGGACTGAAGCTTTCTTT.

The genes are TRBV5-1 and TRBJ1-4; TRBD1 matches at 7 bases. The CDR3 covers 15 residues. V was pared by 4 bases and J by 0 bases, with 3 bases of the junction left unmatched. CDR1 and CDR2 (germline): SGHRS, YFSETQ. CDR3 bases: TGCGCCAGCAGCCTCACAGGGGCAACTAATGAAAAACTGTTTTTT. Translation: CASSLTGATNEKLFF.

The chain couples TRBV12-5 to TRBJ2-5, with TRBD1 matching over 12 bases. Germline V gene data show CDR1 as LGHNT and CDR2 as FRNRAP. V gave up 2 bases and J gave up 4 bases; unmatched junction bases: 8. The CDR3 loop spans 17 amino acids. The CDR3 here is CASGLSAGQGARETQYF. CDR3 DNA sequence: TGTGCTAGTGGTTTGTCGGCGGGACAGGGGGCACGAGAGACCCAGTACTTC.

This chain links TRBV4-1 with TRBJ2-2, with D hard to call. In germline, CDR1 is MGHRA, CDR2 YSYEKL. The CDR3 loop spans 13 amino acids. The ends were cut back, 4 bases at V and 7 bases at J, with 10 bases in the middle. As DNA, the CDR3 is TGCGCCAGCAGCCGATTTCACGGCGGGGAGCTGTTTTTT. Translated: CASSRFHGGELFF.

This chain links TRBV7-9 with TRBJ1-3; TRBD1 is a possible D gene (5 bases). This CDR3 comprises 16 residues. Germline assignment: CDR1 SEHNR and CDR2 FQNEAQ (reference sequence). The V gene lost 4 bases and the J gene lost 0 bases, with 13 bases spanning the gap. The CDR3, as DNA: TGTGCCAGCAGCTCACCGGGACCCACCTCTGGAAACACCATATATTTT. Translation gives CASSSPGPTSGNTIYF.

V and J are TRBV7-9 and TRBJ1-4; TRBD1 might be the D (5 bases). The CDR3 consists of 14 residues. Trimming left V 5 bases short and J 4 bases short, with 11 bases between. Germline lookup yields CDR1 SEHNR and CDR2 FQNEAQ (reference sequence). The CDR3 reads CASSPEDINEKLFF. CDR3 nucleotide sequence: TGTGCCAGCAGCCCGGAGGACATTAATGAAAAACTGTTTTTT.

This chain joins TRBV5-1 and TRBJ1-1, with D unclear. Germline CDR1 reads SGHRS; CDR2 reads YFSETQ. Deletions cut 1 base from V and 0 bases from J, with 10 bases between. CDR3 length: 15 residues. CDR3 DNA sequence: TGCGCCAGCAGCTTGAGTCAGGTCATGAACACTGAAGCTTTCTTT. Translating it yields CASSLSQVMNTEAFF. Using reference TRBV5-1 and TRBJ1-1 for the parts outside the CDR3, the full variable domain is KAGVTQTPRYLIKTRGQQVTLSCSPISGHRSVSWYQQTPGQGLQFLFEYFSETQRNKGNFPGRFSGRQFSNSRSEMNVSTLELGDSALYLCASSLSQVMNTEAFFGQGTRLTVV.

This CDR3 is CASSIGQGMGGYTF. The CDR3 region has the DNA TGTGCCAGTAGTATCGGACAGGGGATGGGTGGCTACACCTTC. The rearrangement uses TRBV19 and TRBJ1-2, with TRBD1 matching 9 bases. Germline CDR1 is LNHDA and CDR2 is SQIVND (reference sequence). The CDR3 has 14 amino acids. V lost 3 bases to trimming and J lost 7 bases; unmatched junction nucleotides: 6.

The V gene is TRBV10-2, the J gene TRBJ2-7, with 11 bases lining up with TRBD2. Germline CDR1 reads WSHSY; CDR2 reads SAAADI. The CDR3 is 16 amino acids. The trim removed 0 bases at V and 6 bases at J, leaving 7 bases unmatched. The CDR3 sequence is CASSESAASGRREQYF. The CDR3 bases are TGCGCCAGCAGTGAGTCGGCGGCTAGCGGGAGGCGCGAGCAGTACTTC.

The CDR3 nucleotides are TGTGCCAGCAGCGTAGAGAGGGGGTGTCGAGCTTTCTTT. This translates into CASSVERGCRAFF. V and J are TRBV9 and TRBJ1-1; D perhaps matches TRBD1 (6 bases). The CDR3 has 13 residues. CDR1 SGDLS and CDR2 YYNGEE come from the germline V gene. V shed 0 bases and J shed 10 bases, with 13 bases lying between them. The full variable domain, in which reference TRBV9 and TRBJ1-1 provide the parts outside the CDR3, is DSGVTQTPKHLITATGQRVTLRCSPRSGDLSVYWYQQSLDQGLQFLIQYYNGEERAKGNILERFSAQQFPDLHSELNLSSLELGDSALYFCASSVERGCRAFFGQGTRLTVV.

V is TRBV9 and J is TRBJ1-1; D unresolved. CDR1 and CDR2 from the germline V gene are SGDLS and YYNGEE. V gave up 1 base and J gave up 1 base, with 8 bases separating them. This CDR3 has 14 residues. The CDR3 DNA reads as TGTGCCAGCAGCGTAAACTGGAAGAACACTGAAGCTTTCTTT. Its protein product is CASSVNWKNTEAFF.

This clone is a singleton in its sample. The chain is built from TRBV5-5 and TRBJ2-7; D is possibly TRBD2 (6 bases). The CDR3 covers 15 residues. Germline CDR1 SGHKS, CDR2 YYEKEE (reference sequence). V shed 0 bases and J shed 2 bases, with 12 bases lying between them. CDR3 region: CASSLGGSGTYEQYF. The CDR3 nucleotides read TGTGCCAGCAGCTTGGGAGGTAGCGGCACCTACGAGCAGTACTTC. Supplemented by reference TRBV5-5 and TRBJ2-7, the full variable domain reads DAGVTQSPTHLIKTRGQQVTLRCSPISGHKSVSWYQQVLGQGPQFIFQYYEKEERGRGNFPDRFSARQFPNYSSELNVNALLLGDSALYLCASSLGGSGTYEQYFGPGTRLTVT.